Below, 17 T cell receptor beta chains from the same sample are listed, as sequenced in a study of blood T cell repertoires in COVID-19. Measured with immunoSEQ multiplex PCR; TCRdb has only the in-frame clones, and not every one. Of 150,000 to 200,000 clones detected, 65% to 85% appear once; the ten largest clones hold around 13%. Material: peripheral blood. The receptors come from a woman older than 75 with acute or convalescent COVID-19.

V gene TRBV7-9 combines with J gene TRBJ2-6, with D maybe TRBD1 (5 bases). Trimming took 5 bases from V and 2 from J, leaving 10 bases between them. CDR3 length: 15 residues. Germline V gene lookup returns CDR1 SEHNR and CDR2 FQNEAQ (reference sequence). The CDR3 loop reads CASSPRVPGANVLTF. In nucleotides, the CDR3 is TGTGCCAGCAGCCCCAGGGTACCTGGGGCCAACGTCCTGACTTTC.

V usage is TRBV12-3 or TRBV12-4 and J usage is TRBJ2-1; D is uncertain. Between the trimmed V and J ends, which lost 6 bases and 8 bases, there was a span of 8 bases. The CDR3 contains 11 residues. The CDR3 bases are TGTGCCAGCAGCGCTTCAGATGAGCAGTTCTTC. Its translation is CASSASDEQFF.

The chain combines TRBV6-5 with TRBJ2-7; 9 bases line up with TRBD2. Germline V lookup: CDR1 MNHEY, CDR2 SVGAGI. After removal of 2 bases from V and 0 bases from J, the junction contained 5 bases not matched to a gene. The CDR3 is made up of 16 amino acids. In nucleotides, the CDR3 is TGTGCCAGCAGTTACACCAGGACTAGCGCCTCCTACGAGCAGTACTTC. Translation: CASSYTRTSASYEQYF.

The genes are TRBV7-9 and TRBJ2-3, with D unclear. The CDR3 is made up of 13 amino acids. Trimming pared 5 bases from V and 5 bases from J, leaving 11 bases between. CDR1 SEHNR and CDR2 FQNEAQ come from the germline V gene (reference sequence). The CDR3 reads CASSTEAKDTQYF. The CDR3 nucleotides are TGTGCCAGCAGCACCGAAGCAAAAGATACGCAGTATTTT.

CDR3 in DNA: TGTGCCAGCAGCTTTGGTGGCGGGAGTTCCTACAATGAGCAGTTCTTC. Its protein is CASSFGGGSSYNEQFF. The gene calls are TRBV5-6 and TRBJ2-1, with TRBD2 matching over 7 bases. The CDR3 has 16 amino acids. Germline V lookup: CDR1 SGHDT, CDR2 YYEEEE. V lost 2 bases, J lost 1 base, and 6 bases stayed unmatched.

This chain connects TRBV7-2 to TRBJ1-4, with 9 bases fitting TRBD1. J gave up 8 bases and V 3 bases, and 4 bases lay outside the gene matches. The CDR3 has 14 residues. Germline CDR1 reads SGHTA; CDR2 reads FQGNSA. This CDR3 is CASSFNRGREKLFF. DNA of the CDR3: TGTGCCAGCAGCTTTAACAGGGGGCGCGAAAAACTGTTTTTT.

This clone occurred once. The V gene is TRBV7-6, the J gene TRBJ1-3; D is undetermined. The CDR3 covers 15 residues. CDR1 is SGHVS and CDR2 is FNYEAQ in the germline V gene. The ends were cut back, 6 bases at V and 1 base at J, with 13 bases in the middle. CDR3 bases: TGTGCCAGCAGTTTGGCCGCAGGTTCTGGAAACACCATATATTTT. Translated: CASSLAAGSGNTIYF.

This sequence joins TRBV28 and TRBJ2-3; TRBD2 agrees at 15 bases. V was clipped by 2 bases and J by 3 bases; unmatched bases: 3. There are 17 residues in the CDR3. Germline CDR1 and CDR2: MDHEN and SYDVKM. CDR3: CASSLPGTSGRTDTQYF. The CDR3 DNA reads as TGTGCCAGCAGTTTACCGGGGACTAGCGGGAGGACAGATACGCAGTATTTT.

The chain has TRBV4-1 and TRBJ2-7, with D possibly TRBD1 on 6 matching bases. Germline V CDR1 and CDR2: MGHRA, YSYEKL. The CDR3 is 14 residues long. V was pared by 0 bases and J by 3 bases, with 9 bases between. As DNA, the CDR3 is TGCGCCAGCAGCCAAGAGGGGGCTCACTACGAGCAGTACTTC. Translating gives CASSQEGAHYEQYF.

This rearrangement joins TRBV3-1 (or the pseudogene TRBV3-2) to TRBJ2-1; D is perhaps TRBD2 (6 bases). V was pared by 1 base and J by 7 bases, with 17 bases between. Germline V gene sequence: CDR1 LGHDT, CDR2 YNNKEL (reference sequence). CDR3 length equals 16 residues. CDR3: CASSQAGTGVGNEQFF. The DNA for the CDR3 is TGTGCCAGCAGCCAAGCCGGGACTGGGGTTGGAAATGAGCAGTTCTTC.

This rearrangement joins TRBV28 to TRBJ1-2; perhaps TRBD1 as D (5 bases). Germline lookup yields CDR1 MDHEN and CDR2 SYDVKM. The V end lost 11 bases, the J end lost 0 bases, and 7 bases lay between the germline ends. The length of the CDR3 is 11 residues. The CDR3 here is CAAGANYGYTF. For the CDR3, the DNA is TGTGCCGCGGGGGCTAACTATGGCTACACCTTC.

Comment on this clone: Within the sample, other DNA sequences also encode this same CDR3. The DNA for the CDR3 is TGTGCCAGCACCTTAACAATGAACACTGAAGCTTTCTTT. Its translation is CASTLTMNTEAFF. The chain carries TRBV12-3 or TRBV12-4 and TRBJ1-1; no clear D. The ends were cut back, 7 bases at V and 0 bases at J, with 9 bases in the middle. CDR3 size: 13 residues.

The V call is TRBV28, the J call TRBJ2-3; possible D gene TRBD2, 5 bases. The CDR3 is 13 amino acids. Germline V gives CDR1 MDHEN, CDR2 SYDVKM. V lost 5 bases and J 2 bases, leaving 8 bases between the germline ends. This CDR3 is CASSPGYTDTQYF. In DNA form, the CDR3 reads TGTGCCAGCAGTCCGGGATACACAGATACGCAGTATTTT.

The genes are TRBV30 and TRBJ2-7; 8 bases line up with TRBD2. The CDR3 consists of 16 residues. Looked up from germline, CDR1 is GTSNPN and CDR2 is SVGIG (reference sequence). After removal of 4 bases from V and 3 bases from J, the junction contained 14 bases not matched to a gene. Here the CDR3 reads CAWTDGTSLRSYEQYF. As DNA, the CDR3 is TGTGCCTGGACCGACGGGACTAGTTTAAGGAGCTACGAGCAGTACTTC.

This clone was detected only once. The gene calls are TRBV5-4 and TRBJ2-2; 7 bases map to TRBD2. Germline V gene lookup returns CDR1 SGHNT and CDR2 YYREEE (reference sequence). The junction had 11 bases not matched to a gene; V was cut back by 4 bases and J by 2 bases. The length of the CDR3 is 17 residues. CDR3 in amino acids: CASSGKGLAVNTGELFF. In nucleotides, the CDR3 is TGTGCCAGCAGCGGCAAGGGTCTAGCGGTTAACACCGGGGAGCTGTTTTTT.

The CDR3, as DNA: TGTGCCAGCAGCTTATTAGAGAGCTCCTACGAGCAGTACTTC. It codes for CASSLLESSYEQYF. The genes are TRBV7-8 and TRBJ2-7; D remains unclear. The CDR3 runs to 14 residues. V dropped 2 bases and J dropped 0 bases, with 8 bases sitting between them. CDR1 SGHVS and CDR2 FQNEAQ come from the germline V gene.

The chain is built from TRBV4-2 and TRBJ1-3; no clear D gene. With 8 bases removed from V and 0 bases from J, the gap between germline ends came to 14 bases. The CDR3 totals 15 residues. In germline, CDR1 is LGHNA, CDR2 YNFKEQ. CDR3 region: CASSEFAGSGNTIYF. The CDR3 DNA follows: TGTGCCAGCTCTGAGTTCGCGGGCTCTGGAAACACCATATATTTT.